This T cell receptor (beta chain) stems from a study of cytomegalovirus exposure and HLA in healthy donors. Remarks on this clone: Its specificity is not known.

PCR was performed using 60 Vbeta and 13 Jbeta primers. TCRdb keeps only in-frame clones here, not all; method: immunoSEQ multiplex PCR. Here the sample spans about 140,000 clones, about 80% being singletons. Study findings and constraints: Later on, an analysis found that several of the most significant clusters appeared to be linked to common viral pathogens, which included parvovirus B19. The study labeled 164 TCR beta chains cytomegalovirus-associated. Among CMV-associated TCR beta chains, most appeared HLA-restricted in a later analysis.

The clonotype was recovered from a man between 25 and 39 years old in good health and CMV-seronegative. Specimen: PBMCs.

DNA of the CDR3: TGTGCCTGGAGCAGGGGGCCCGGTAGGACTGAAGCTTTCTTT. This sequence encodes CAWSRGPGRTEAFF. The chain recombines TRBV30 with TRBJ1-1; 8 positions agree with TRBD1. V lost 3 bases to trimming and J lost 5 bases; unmatched junction nucleotides: 8. Germline values: CDR1 GTSNPN, CDR2 SVGIG (reference sequence). The CDR3 has 14 amino acids.